The 28 T cell receptor beta chains in this list originate from one sample, sequenced in a study of control samples from healthy donors and cancer patients (dated by TCRdb to about 2020). Library prep was done by the immunoSEQ multiplex PCR assay. The source is immuneACCESS, and TCRdb retained only in-frame sequences with V and J called. Part of the clones is not carried over; for the studies checked, unresolved V genes explain less than half of this, and the remainder is unexplained. This sample has around 99,000 clones in its table, and 80% to 90% of those were observed once. The ten most abundant clones make up 17% of the sample. Sequenced material: blood. Receptors were obtained from a woman aged 45-60 years in good health.

This chain connects TRBV7-9 to TRBJ2-5; TRBD2 matches at 10 bases. Per germline, CDR1 SEHNR and CDR2 FQNEAQ (reference sequence). After removal of 5 bases from V and 5 bases from J, the junction contained 11 bases not matched to a gene. The CDR3 length is 16 residues. DNA for the CDR3: TGTGCCAGCAGCCTTTCGGGACTAGCGAGAGGGGAGACCCAGTACTTC. Protein: CASSLSGLARGETQYF.

The CDR3 spells CASSKAGSTYEQYV. The DNA for the CDR3 is TGTGCCAGCAGCAAAGCAGGGAGTACCTACGAGCAGTACGTC. The rearrangement links TRBV21-1 to TRBJ2-7; the table calls TRBD2, which could not be checked here. TRBV21-1 is a documented pseudogene. CDR3 length equals 14 residues.

The V and J genes are TRBV10-3 and TRBJ2-7; D might be TRBD1 or TRBD2, each matching 5 bases. Germline CDR1 and CDR2: ENHRY and SYGVKD. V was clipped by 8 bases and J by 2 bases, with 10 bases between them. The CDR3 loop spans 12 amino acids. The DNA of the CDR3 is TGTGCCATCGGTCAGGGAGCCTACGAGCAGTACGTC. Its translation: CAIGQGAYEQYV.

The CDR3 protein is CASSQNLGGGGTQYF. Written as DNA, the CDR3 is TGCGCCAGCAGTCAGAACCTGGGTGGGGGCGGTACGCAGTATTTT. The V gene is TRBV5-1, the J gene TRBJ2-3; D possibly corresponds to TRBD1 (6 bases). Germline CDR1 is SGHRS and CDR2 is YFSETQ. There are 15 residues in the CDR3. V was trimmed by 5 bases and J by 8 bases, leaving 21 bases between them.

V usage is TRBV7-2 and J usage is TRBJ1-2; 8 nucleotides agree with TRBD1. CDR1 is SGHTA and CDR2 is FQGNSA in the germline V gene. The CDR3 is 17 amino acids. After removal of 3 bases from V and 4 bases from J, the junction contained 13 bases not matched to a gene. The chain's CDR3 is CASSFLPGGNVAYGYTF. CDR3 nucleotides: TGTGCCAGCAGCTTTCTGCCAGGGGGCAATGTCGCCTATGGCTACACCTTC.

This clone was seen once. This chain links TRBV7-9 with TRBJ2-2; 9 bases match TRBD1. CDR1 SEHNR and CDR2 FQNEAQ come from the germline V gene (reference sequence). CDR3 length: 16 residues. V shed 5 bases, J shed 0 bases, and the junction held 4 bases outside the gene matches. CDR3 sequence: CASSNRQGANTGELFF. CDR3 bases: TGTGCCAGCAGCAACAGACAGGGGGCGAACACCGGGGAGCTGTTTTTT. The full variable domain, its missing parts supplied by reference TRBV7-9 and TRBJ2-2, is DTGVSQNPRHKITKRGQNVTFRCDPISEHNRLYWYRQTLGQGPEFLTYFQNEAQLEKSRLLSDRFSAERPKGSFSTLEIQRTEQGDSAMYLCASSNRQGANTGELFFGEGSRLTVL.

This clone appeared a single time. The V call is TRBV19, the J call TRBJ2-2, with D hard to call. This CDR3 is built from 14 residues. Trimming stripped 7 bases from V and 6 bases from J, with 15 bases between. Germline CDR1 reads LNHDA; CDR2 reads SQIVND (reference sequence). DNA of the CDR3: TGTGCCAGTACTGCCGCGATGCAAGCCGGGGAGCTGTTTTTT. Its translation: CASTAAMQAGELFF.

This chain connects TRBV6-2 or TRBV6-3 to TRBJ2-3; D remains unclear. Deletions cut 5 bases from V and 1 base from J, with 13 bases between. This CDR3 spans 15 amino acids. In germline, CDR1 is MNHEY, CDR2 SVGEGT. The CDR3 DNA reads as TGTGCCAGCAGTACCCGGACGGTGGGCACAGATACGCAGTATTTT. Translating gives CASSTRTVGTDTQYF.

This chain connects TRBV6-5 to TRBJ1-2, with no clear D. V lost 0 bases to trimming and J lost 5 bases, with 7 bases between them. This CDR3 is 13 amino acids long. The germline gives CDR1 MNHEY, CDR2 SVGAGI. Here the CDR3 DNA reads TGTGCCAGCAGTTACTCGACCGGTTATGGCTACACCTTC. This gives the protein CASSYSTGYGYTF.

The chain joins TRBV19 to TRBJ1-5, with D unclear. The V gene's germline CDR1 is LNHDA and CDR2 SQIVND (reference sequence). The V end lost 5 bases, the J end lost 4 bases, and 12 bases lay between the germline ends. This CDR3 has 14 amino acids. The CDR3 DNA reads as TGTGCCAGTAGTGTGGAGGGCGAGAATCAGCCCCAGCATTTT. Translation gives CASSVEGENQPQHF.

V usage is TRBV6-4 and J usage is TRBJ2-1; a possible D gene is TRBD2 (5 bases). From germline, CDR1 is MRHNA and CDR2 SNTAGT. The CDR3 has 14 amino acids. V gave up 2 bases and J gave up 9 bases, with 14 bases separating them. CDR3 amino acids: CASSDGSISSEQFF. As DNA, the CDR3 is TGTGCCAGCAGTGACGGGAGCATTTCGAGTGAGCAGTTCTTC.

This chain uses TRBV5-1 with TRBJ2-7; a possible D gene is TRBD2 (6 bases). Trimming stripped 4 bases from V and 3 bases from J, with 17 bases between. This CDR3 has 15 amino acids. Germline V gene data show CDR1 as SGHRS and CDR2 as YFSETQ. This chain's CDR3 is CASSLGGTGVYEQYV. Written as DNA, the CDR3 is TGCGCCAGCAGCCTGGGTGGGACGGGGGTCTACGAGCAGTACGTC.

This chain links TRBV5-4 with TRBJ1-5; tentatively, D is TRBD1 (5 bases). Germline-derived CDR1 and CDR2 are SGHNT and YYREEE (reference sequence). The CDR3 has 13 amino acids. V shed 7 bases and J shed 0 bases, with 8 bases lying between them. DNA for the CDR3: TGTGCCAGCGGGGGGTTTAGCAATCAGCCCCAGCATTTT. This codes for CASGGFSNQPQHF. Together with reference TRBV5-4 and TRBJ1-5, the CDR3 gives the full variable domain: ETGVTQSPTHLIKTRGQQVTLRCSSQSGHNTVSWYQQALGQGPQFIFQYYREEENGRGNFPPRFSGLQFPNYSSELNVNALELDDSALYLCASGGFSNQPQHFGDGTRLSIL.

CDR3 DNA sequence: TGTGCCAGCAGCTTAATCACTGATCGCAATCAGCCCCAGCATTTT. It is translated as CASSLITDRNQPQHF. V is TRBV7-8 and J is TRBJ1-5; D not certain. V was clipped by 2 bases and J by 2 bases, with 10 bases between them. The CDR3 contains 15 residues. Germline CDR1 SGHVS, CDR2 FQNEAQ.

The J gene is TRBJ1-3, the V gene TRBV5-5; D is unresolved. This CDR3 is built from 20 residues. V lost 1 base and J 1 base, leaving 24 bases between the germline ends. The V gene's germline CDR1 is SGHKS and CDR2 YYEKEE (reference sequence). CDR3 bases: TGTGCCAGCAGCTTGAGGTTTTATCGGGCCGGCCCCGCTTCTGGAAACACCATATATTTT. This encodes CASSLRFYRAGPASGNTIYF.

This chain links TRBV19 with TRBJ2-5; D call uncertain. Germline CDR1 reads LNHDA; CDR2 reads SQIVND (reference sequence). Trimming removed 5 bases at V and 2 bases at J, with 9 bases between. CDR3 size: 13 residues. CDR3 coding DNA: TGTGCCAGTAGTTTCGGCCCACAAGAGACCCAGTACTTC. Encoded protein: CASSFGPQETQYF.

V usage is TRBV18 and J usage is TRBJ1-3; D remains unclear. The CDR3 is 16 residues long. The V end lost 2 bases, the J end lost 2 bases, and 13 bases lay between the germline ends. Germline CDR1 reads KGHSH; CDR2 reads LQKENI. CDR3 protein: CASSPSRAEAGNTIYF. CDR3 coding DNA: TGTGCCAGCTCACCAAGTCGCGCAGAAGCTGGAAACACCATATATTTT.

V gene TRBV7-2 combines with J gene TRBJ2-7; D ambiguous. V lost 4 bases, J lost 7 bases, and 8 bases lay in between. Germline-derived CDR1 and CDR2 are SGHTA and FQGNSA. This CDR3 is built from 11 residues. In nucleotides, the CDR3 is TGTGCCAGCAGCTATCTGTGGGAGCAGTACTTC. This encodes CASSYLWEQYF.

The chain joins TRBV5-6 to TRBJ1-5, with D unclear. Germline values: CDR1 SGHDT, CDR2 YYEEEE. This CDR3 contains 15 residues. Trimming took 4 bases from V and 0 from J, leaving 11 bases between them. The DNA of the CDR3 is TGTGCCAGCAGCCTGTATGGGGTTAGCAATCAGCCCCAGCATTTT. It translates to CASSLYGVSNQPQHF.

This clone was detected only once. The chain has TRBV9 and TRBJ2-2, with no clear D. Germline lookup yields CDR1 SGDLS and CDR2 YYNGEE. V was trimmed by 4 bases and J by 8 bases, leaving 12 bases between them. The CDR3 sequence is 13 residues long. DNA for the CDR3: TGTGCCAGCAGCCTTGAGCTAGGGGGGGAGCTGTTTTTT. Translating it yields CASSLELGGELFF.

This clone was seen only once. The chain carries TRBV27 and TRBJ1-5, with D tentatively TRBD1 (5 bases). Germline values: CDR1 MNHEY, CDR2 SMNVEV (reference sequence). This CDR3 has 16 amino acids. V lost 5 bases to trimming and J lost 6 bases, with 20 bases between them. The chain's CDR3 is CASSPRLPGRGQPQHF. CDR3 DNA: TGTGCCAGCAGTCCCCGGTTGCCCGGGAGGGGTCAGCCCCAGCATTTT.

The chain has TRBV27 and TRBJ1-4; no clear D gene. Germline loops: CDR1 MNHEY, CDR2 SMNVEV (reference sequence). Trimming stripped 2 bases from V and 13 bases from J, with 14 bases between. This CDR3 is built from 13 residues. CDR3 nucleotides: TGTGCCAGCAGTTTAGCCCCCGCAGGCCCACTGTTTTTT. This codes for CASSLAPAGPLFF.

The CDR3 is CASSAGQGFLAFF. For the CDR3, the DNA is TGTGCCAGCAGTGCCGGACAGGGGTTCTTGGCTTTCTTT. The rearrangement uses TRBV27 and TRBJ1-1; 9 nucleotides agree with TRBD1. The V segment lost 5 bases and the J segment 11 bases; nucleotides outside the gene matches: 9. The CDR3 covers 13 residues. Germline assignment: CDR1 MNHEY and CDR2 SMNVEV (reference sequence).

The V gene is TRBV20-1, the J gene TRBJ2-7, with D possibly matching TRBD2 (6 bases). CDR3 length: 11 amino acids. Germline lookup yields CDR1 DFQATT and CDR2 SNEGSKA (reference sequence). CDR3 region: CSGKRVYEQYF. The CDR3 DNA follows: TGCAGCGGGAAGCGGGTATACGAGCAGTACTTC.

This clone was picked up one time. V gene TRBV24-1 combines with J gene TRBJ2-2; 9 positions match TRBD1. The CDR3 extends over 13 amino acids. Germline V gene data show CDR1 as KGHDR and CDR2 as SFDVKD. V shed 4 bases and J 11 bases; nucleotides not matched to a gene: 4. The CDR3 coding sequence is TGTGCCACCAGTGACTGGGACAGGGATGAGCTGTTTTTT. Translating gives CATSDWDRDELFF.

The chain is built from TRBV4-1 and TRBJ2-5; TRBD2 aligns across 14 bases. Germline CDR1 is MGHRA and CDR2 is YSYEKL. The CDR3 sequence is 15 residues long. J lost 8 bases, V lost 4 bases, and 6 bases had no gene match. Written as DNA, the CDR3 is TGCGCCAGCAGCCCTCCAGGACTAGCGGGAGGAACCCAGTACTTC. This translates into CASSPPGLAGGTQYF.

In this sample, this clone turned up once. This rearrangement joins TRBV9 to TRBJ1-3, with 7 nucleotides matching TRBD1. The CDR3 totals 14 residues. Germline CDR1 is SGDLS and CDR2 is YYNGEE. With V trimmed by 0 bases and J by 7 bases, 4 bases remained unmatched. The CDR3 DNA is TGTGCCAGCAGCGTAGAACAGGGGTTGAACACCATATATTTT. As protein: CASSVEQGLNTIYF.

This sequence joins TRBV2 and TRBJ2-1; D possibly uses TRBD1 or TRBD2 (6 bases each). Germline CDR1 and CDR2: SNHLY and FYNNEI. V was cut by 7 bases and J by 8 bases, with 15 bases left in between. CDR3 length equals 13 residues. The CDR3, as DNA: TGTGCCAGCATGGGGGGCGGAAAGTATGAGCAGTTCTTC. Protein sequence: CASMGGGKYEQFF.